This TCR beta chain came from a study of blood T cell repertoires in COVID-19. Study as a whole: The study drew acute and convalescent COVID-19 samples from the United States, Italy and Spain. T cells, B-cell-depleted T cells, or PBMCs supplied cDNA or gDNA.

Sequenced by immunoSEQ multiplex PCR; TCRdb stores in-frame clones only, minus some. The sample has about 140,000 clones; 84% are singletons. The participants were between about 18 and 100 years old and came from under 25 US areas. The CDR3 consists of 15 residues. Unmatched junction bases numbered 6, after V lost 4 bases and J lost 8 bases. Germline CDR1 and CDR2: SGHDT and YYEEEE. The sequence was obtained from a woman between 18 and 29 years old who had been exposed to COVID-19. The sequenced material came from PBMCs or T cells enriched from blood (not recorded which). The chain has TRBV5-6 and TRBJ2-1; 13 bases are shared with TRBD2. The CDR3 loop reads CASSAGLAGVYEQFF. In DNA, the CDR3 is TGTGCCAGCAGCGCTGGACTAGCGGGAGTGTATGAGCAGTTCTTC.